Sequencing of this T cell receptor beta chain was carried out in a study of beta chain features in type 1 diabetes. Study-wide findings and caveats: Researchers reported that naive, central memory and Treg TCRB repertoires appeared more similar in patients than in healthy donors. In all four CD4+ subsets, TCRB CDR3 length was significantly, moderately reduced in type 1 diabetes. A pattern of fewer insertions and more deletions at VDJ junctions was seen in type 1 diabetes patients. PCR might preferentially amplify shorter templates, equally in patients and controls.

Notes on this clone: The antigen is unknown.

CDR3 size: 14 residues. Trimming pared 0 bases from V and 2 bases from J, leaving 7 bases between. Germline V gene data show CDR1 as SGHRS and CDR2 as YFSETQ. Expressed TCRB transcripts were sequenced, since all the RNA that had been isolated was reverse transcribed. Some clones are missing from TCRdb's copy, which holds only in-frame ones; the method was immunoSEQ multiplex PCR. The sample includes about 230,000 clones, more than 9% of them seen just once. The gene calls are TRBV5-1 and TRBJ2-3; D uncertain. Sequenced material: naive CD4+ T cells from blood. This sequence was found in a woman between 18 and 29 years old in good health. This CDR3 is CASSLGHTTDTQYF. DNA for the CDR3: TGCGCCAGCAGCTTGGGACATACCACAGATACGCAGTATTTT.